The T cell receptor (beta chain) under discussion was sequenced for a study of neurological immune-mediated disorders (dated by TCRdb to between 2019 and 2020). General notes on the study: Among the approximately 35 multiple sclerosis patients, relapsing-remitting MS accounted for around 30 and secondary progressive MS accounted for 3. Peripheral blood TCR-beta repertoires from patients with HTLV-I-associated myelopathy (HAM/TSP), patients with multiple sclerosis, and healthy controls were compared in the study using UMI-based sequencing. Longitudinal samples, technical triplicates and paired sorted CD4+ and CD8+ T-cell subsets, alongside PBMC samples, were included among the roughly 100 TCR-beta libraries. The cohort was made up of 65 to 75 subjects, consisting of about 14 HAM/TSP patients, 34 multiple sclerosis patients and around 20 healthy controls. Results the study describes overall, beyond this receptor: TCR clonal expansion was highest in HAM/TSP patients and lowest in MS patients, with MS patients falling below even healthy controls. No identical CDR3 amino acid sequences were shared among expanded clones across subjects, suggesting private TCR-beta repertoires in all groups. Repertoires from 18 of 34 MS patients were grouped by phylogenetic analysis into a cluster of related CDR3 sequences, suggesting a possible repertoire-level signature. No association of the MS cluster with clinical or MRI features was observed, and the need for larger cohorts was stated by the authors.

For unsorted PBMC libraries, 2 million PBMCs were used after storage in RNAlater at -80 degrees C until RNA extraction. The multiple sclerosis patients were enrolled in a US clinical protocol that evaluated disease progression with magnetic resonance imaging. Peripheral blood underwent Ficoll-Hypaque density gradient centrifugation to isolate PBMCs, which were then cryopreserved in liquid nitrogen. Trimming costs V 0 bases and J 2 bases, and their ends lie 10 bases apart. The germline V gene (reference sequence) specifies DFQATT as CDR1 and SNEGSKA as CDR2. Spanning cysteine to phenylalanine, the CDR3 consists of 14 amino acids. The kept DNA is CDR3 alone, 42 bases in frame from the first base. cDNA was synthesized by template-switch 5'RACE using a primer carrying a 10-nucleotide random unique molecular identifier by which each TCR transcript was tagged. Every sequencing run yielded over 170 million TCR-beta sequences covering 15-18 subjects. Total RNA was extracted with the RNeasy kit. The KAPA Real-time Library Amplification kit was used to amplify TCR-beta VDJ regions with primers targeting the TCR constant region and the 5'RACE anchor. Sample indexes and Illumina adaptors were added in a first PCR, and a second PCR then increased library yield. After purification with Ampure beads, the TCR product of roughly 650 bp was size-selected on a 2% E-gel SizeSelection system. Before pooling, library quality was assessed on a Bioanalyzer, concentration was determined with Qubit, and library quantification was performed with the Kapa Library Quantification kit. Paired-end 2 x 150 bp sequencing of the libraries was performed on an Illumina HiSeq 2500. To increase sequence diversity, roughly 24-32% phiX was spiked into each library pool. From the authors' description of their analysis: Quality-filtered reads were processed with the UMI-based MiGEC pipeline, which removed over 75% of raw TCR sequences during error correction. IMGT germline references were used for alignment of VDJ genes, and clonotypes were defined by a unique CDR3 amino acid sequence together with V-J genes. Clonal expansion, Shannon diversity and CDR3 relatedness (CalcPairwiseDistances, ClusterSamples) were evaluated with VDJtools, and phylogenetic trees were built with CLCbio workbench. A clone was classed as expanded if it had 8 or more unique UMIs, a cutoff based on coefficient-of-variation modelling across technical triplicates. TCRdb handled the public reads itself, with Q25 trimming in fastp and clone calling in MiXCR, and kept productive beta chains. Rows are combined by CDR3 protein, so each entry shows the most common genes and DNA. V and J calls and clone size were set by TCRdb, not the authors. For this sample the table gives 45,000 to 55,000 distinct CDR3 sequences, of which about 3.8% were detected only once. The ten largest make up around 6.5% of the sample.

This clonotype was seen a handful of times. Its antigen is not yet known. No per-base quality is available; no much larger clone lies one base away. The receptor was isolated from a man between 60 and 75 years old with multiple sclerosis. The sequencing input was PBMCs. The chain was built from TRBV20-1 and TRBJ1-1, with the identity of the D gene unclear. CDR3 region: CSAREGGKNTEAFF. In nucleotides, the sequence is TGCAGTGCTAGAGAGGGAGGTAAAAACACTGAAGCTTTCTTT.